The subject of this entry is one T cell receptor beta chain. The target antigen is unknown. This sample is part of a study of blood T cells in healthy people across ages. General study points: Estimates drawn from one million T cells were deemed to understate diversity. Per-million-T-cell TCR beta diversity fell roughly linearly with age.

This CDR3 contains 15 residues. Deletions cut 1 base from V and 4 bases from J, with 14 bases between. Germline V lookup: CDR1 SGHRS, CDR2 YFSETQ. A second roughly 6 to 11 cycle PCR used barcoded and J-beta primers. A template-switch adaptor containing 12 random nucleotides labeled each cDNA molecule. MiXCR was run by TCRdb on the 5' RACE reads, yielding one entry per CDR3 protein. The repertoire consists of around 1.1 million distinct CDR3 sequences, with less than 45% occurring once and the leading ten covering around 14%. This TCR was recovered from a man aged 18 to 35 in good health. The chain combines TRBV5-1 with TRBJ1-2; a possible D gene is TRBD1 (6 bases). Sequencing was performed on blood. In nucleotides, the CDR3 is TGCGCCAGCAGCTTGAATGAGGGGGTGGGCTATGGCTACACCTTC. This codes for CASSLNEGVGYGYTF.